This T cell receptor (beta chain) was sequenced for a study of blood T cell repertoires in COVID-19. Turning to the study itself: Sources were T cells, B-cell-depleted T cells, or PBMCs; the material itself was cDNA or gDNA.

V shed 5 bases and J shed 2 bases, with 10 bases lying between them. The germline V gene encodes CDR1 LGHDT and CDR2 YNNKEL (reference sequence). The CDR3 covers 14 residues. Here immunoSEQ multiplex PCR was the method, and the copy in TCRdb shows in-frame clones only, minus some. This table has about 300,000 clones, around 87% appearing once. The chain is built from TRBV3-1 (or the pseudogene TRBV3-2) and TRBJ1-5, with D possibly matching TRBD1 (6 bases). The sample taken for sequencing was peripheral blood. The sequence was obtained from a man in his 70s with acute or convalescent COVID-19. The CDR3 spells CASSTDSGNQPQHF. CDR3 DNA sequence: TGTGCCAGCAGCACGGACAGTGGCAATCAGCCCCAGCATTTT.